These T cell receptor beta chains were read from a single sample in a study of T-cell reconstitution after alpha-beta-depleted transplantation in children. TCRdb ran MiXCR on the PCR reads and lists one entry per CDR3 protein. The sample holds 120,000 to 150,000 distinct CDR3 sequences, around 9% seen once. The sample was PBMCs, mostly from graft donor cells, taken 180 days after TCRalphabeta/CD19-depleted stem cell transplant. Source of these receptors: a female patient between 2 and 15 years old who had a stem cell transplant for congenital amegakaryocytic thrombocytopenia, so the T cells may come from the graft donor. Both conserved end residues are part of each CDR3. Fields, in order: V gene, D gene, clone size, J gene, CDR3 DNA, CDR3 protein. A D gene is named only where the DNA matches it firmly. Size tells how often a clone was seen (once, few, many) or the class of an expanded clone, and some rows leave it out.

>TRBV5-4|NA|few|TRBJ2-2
TGTGCCAGCAGCACACACGGGGGCCGAACCGGGGAGCTGTTTTTT
CASSTHGGRTGELFF
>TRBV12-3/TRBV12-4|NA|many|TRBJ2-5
TGTGCCAGCAGTTTAATGGGGGGTTACCAAGAGACCCAGTACTTC
CASSLMGGYQETQYF
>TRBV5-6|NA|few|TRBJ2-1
TGTGCCAGCAGCTTGGGCTCACTCGGGGCCTACAATGAGCAGTTCTTC
CASSLGSLGAYNEQFF
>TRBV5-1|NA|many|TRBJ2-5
TGCGCCAGCAGCCCCGGGGCCCGAGTAGAGGAGACCCAGTACTTC
CASSPGARVEETQYF
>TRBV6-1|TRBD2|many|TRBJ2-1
TGTGCCACCGGGACTAGACTTTCCAATGAGCAGTTCTTC
CATGTRLSNEQFF
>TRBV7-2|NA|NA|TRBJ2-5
TGTGCCAGCAGCTTAGCCCCCGTCAGGGGCGGAGAGACCCAGTACTTC
CASSLAPVRGGETQYF
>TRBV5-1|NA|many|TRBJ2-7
TGCGCCAGCAGCTATGACAGCCATCCATCCTACGAGCAGTACTTC
CASSYDSHPSYEQYF
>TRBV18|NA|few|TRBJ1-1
TGTGCCAGCTCACCAATACCCCTTCCACCTATGAACACTGAAGCTTTCTTT
CASSPIPLPPMNTEAFF
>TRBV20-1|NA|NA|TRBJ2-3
TGCAGTGCTTGGGGCCCCCAACACACAGATACGCAGTATTTT
CSAWGPQHTDTQYF
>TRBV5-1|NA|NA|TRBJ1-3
TGCGCCAGCAGCCACGGACAACTAACTGGAAACACCATATATTTT
CASSHGQLTGNTIYF
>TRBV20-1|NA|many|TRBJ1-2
TGCAGTGCCGACCAGCAGGGGTTGTCTGGCTACACCTTC
CSADQQGLSGYTF
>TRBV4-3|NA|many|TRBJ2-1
TGCGCCAGCAGCCACCAGACAGGTTCCTACAATGAGCAGTTCTTC
CASSHQTGSYNEQFF
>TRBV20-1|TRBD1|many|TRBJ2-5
TGCAGTGCTAGAGACCTGAAGAGGCAGGGGGCAGAGACCCAGTACTTC
CSARDLKRQGAETQYF